This T cell receptor beta chain comes out of a study of cytomegalovirus exposure and HLA in healthy donors. PCR was performed using 60 Vbeta and 13 Jbeta primers. Method: immunoSEQ multiplex PCR; TCRdb's copy keeps in-frame clones and lacks some. This table has around 110,000 clones, roughly three quarters appearing once. The specimen sequenced was PBMCs. The source of this sequence is a woman in her late teens or twenties in good health and CMV-seronegative.

The CDR3 coding sequence is TGCGCCAGCAGCTCCTCTAATCGGGAGGGGACCCAGTACTTC. Translating it yields CASSSSNREGTQYF. The J gene is TRBJ2-5, the V gene TRBV5-1, with TRBD2 matching 8 bases. CDR1 and CDR2 from the germline V gene are SGHRS and YFSETQ. The junction had 8 bases not matched to a gene; V was cut back by 3 bases and J by 7 bases. This CDR3 comprises 14 residues. The entire variable domain, with the rest obtained from reference TRBV5-1 and TRBJ2-5, is as follows: KAGVTQTPRYLIKTRGQQVTLSCSPISGHRSVSWYQQTPGQGLQFLFEYFSETQRNKGNFPGRFSGRQFSNSRSEMNVSTLELGDSALYLCASSSSNREGTQYFGPGTRLLVL.